The clone carrying this TCR beta chain was detected once. The data are from a study of control samples from healthy donors and cancer patients. Sequenced by immunoSEQ multiplex PCR; TCRdb stores in-frame clones only, minus some. The profile shows about 140,000 clones, about 90% of them singletons. The TCR sequence derives from a man aged 18 to 30 in good health. What was sequenced was blood.

CDR3: CASTPGERAEAFF. Written as DNA, the CDR3 is TGCGCCAGCACCCCCGGAGAAAGAGCTGAAGCTTTCTTT. The chain couples TRBV10-2 to TRBJ1-1, with D unclear. Germline CDR1 is WSHSY and CDR2 is SAAADI. This CDR3 is built from 13 residues. V was cut by 7 bases and J by 6 bases, with 15 bases left in between.